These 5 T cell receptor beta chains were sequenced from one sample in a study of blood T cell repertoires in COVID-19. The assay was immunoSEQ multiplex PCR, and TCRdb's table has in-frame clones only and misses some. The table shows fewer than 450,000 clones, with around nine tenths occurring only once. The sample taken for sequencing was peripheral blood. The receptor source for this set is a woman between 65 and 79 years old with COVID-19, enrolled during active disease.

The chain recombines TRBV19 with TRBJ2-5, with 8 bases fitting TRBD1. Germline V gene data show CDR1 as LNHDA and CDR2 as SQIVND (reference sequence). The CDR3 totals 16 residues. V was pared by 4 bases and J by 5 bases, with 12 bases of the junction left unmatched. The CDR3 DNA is TGTGCCAGTAGTACCGCCCCAGGACAGGGCGGGGAGACCCAGTACTTC. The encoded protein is CASSTAPGQGGETQYF.

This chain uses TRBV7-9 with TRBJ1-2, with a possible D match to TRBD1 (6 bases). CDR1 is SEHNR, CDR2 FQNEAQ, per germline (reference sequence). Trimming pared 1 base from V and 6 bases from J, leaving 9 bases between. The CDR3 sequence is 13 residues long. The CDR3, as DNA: TGTGCCAGCAGCTTAGGAACAGGGAATGGCTACACCTTC. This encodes CASSLGTGNGYTF.

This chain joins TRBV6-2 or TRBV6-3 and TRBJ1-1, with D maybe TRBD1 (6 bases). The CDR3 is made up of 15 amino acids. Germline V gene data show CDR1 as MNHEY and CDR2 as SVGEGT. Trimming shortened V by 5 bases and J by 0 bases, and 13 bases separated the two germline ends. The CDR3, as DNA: TGTGCCAGCAGTCCAGGCCAGGGGTTGAACACTGAAGCTTTCTTT. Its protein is CASSPGQGLNTEAFF.

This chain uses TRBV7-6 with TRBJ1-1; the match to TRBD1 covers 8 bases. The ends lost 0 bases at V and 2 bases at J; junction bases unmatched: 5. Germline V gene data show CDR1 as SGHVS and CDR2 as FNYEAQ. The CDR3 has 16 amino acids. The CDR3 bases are TGTGCCAGCAGCTTAGCCGACAGGGGCTCCAACACTGAAGCTTTCTTT. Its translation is CASSLADRGSNTEAFF.

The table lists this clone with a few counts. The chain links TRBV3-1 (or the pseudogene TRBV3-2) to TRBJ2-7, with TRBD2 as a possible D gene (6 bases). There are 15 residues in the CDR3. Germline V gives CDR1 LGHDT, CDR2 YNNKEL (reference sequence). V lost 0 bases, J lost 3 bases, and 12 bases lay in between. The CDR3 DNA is TGTGCCAGCAGCCAAGATCGCCTAGCGAACTACGAGCAGTACTTC. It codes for CASSQDRLANYEQYF.